This TCR beta chain was identified during a study of T cells in Graves' hyperthyroidism and ophthalmopathy. Clinical symptoms, serum thyroxine and TRAb, thyroid ultrasound and orbital computed tomography were used for the diagnoses. TCR beta CDR3 sequences were amplified from RNA transcripts. The study used the HTBI primer set for a first-round RT-PCR of the TCR CDR3. TCRdb passed the multiplex PCR reads through MiXCR, listing each CDR3 protein once. Of more than 250,000 distinct CDR3 sequences listed, around 15% are singletons. This clonotype was detected ten times or more. Its antigen is undetermined. Overall study results and limits: Ophthalmopathy was model-predicted a median approximately 6.4 months pre-onset. Most thyroid clonotypes expanded above 0.001 were also detected in blood.

V was clipped by 4 bases and J by 2 bases; unmatched bases: 12. The CDR3 sequence is 16 residues long. The germline CDR1 and CDR2 sequences are SGHKS and YYEKEE (reference sequence). The sequencing sample was made of blood. The origin of this receptor is a woman aged 45-65 years with Graves' hyperthyroidism that later progressed to Graves' ophthalmopathy. This chain links TRBV5-5 with TRBJ2-7, with 7 bases matching TRBD1. CDR3 in amino acids: CASSAGTVIPTYEQYF. DNA for the CDR3: TGTGCCAGCAGCGCTGGGACAGTCATCCCCACCTACGAGCAGTACTTC.